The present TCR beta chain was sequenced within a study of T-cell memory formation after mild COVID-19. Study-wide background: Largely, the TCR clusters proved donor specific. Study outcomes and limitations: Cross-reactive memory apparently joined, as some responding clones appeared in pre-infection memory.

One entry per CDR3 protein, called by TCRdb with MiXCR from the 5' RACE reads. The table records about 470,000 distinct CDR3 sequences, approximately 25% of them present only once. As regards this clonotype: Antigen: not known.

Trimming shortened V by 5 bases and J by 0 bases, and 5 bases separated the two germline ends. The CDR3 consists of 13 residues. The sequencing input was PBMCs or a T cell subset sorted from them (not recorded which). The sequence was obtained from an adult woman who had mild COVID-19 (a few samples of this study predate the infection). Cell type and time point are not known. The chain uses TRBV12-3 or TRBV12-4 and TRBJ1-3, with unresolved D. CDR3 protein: CASSQVSGNTIYF. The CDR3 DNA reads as TGTGCCAGCAGTCAGGTCTCTGGAAACACCATATATTTT.